Reported below is one T cell receptor beta chain. This sample was included in a study of cytomegalovirus exposure and HLA in healthy donors. Primers for the PCR totalled 60 Vbeta and 13 Jbeta. Clones were sequenced by immunoSEQ multiplex PCR, and TCRdb holds only the in-frame ones, with some missing. The sample holds approximately 110,000 clones. Per the germline V gene, CDR1 is LGHNA and CDR2 is YSLEER. The CDR3 runs to 13 residues. The ends lost 1 base at V and 7 bases at J; junction bases unmatched: 2. The sequence was collected from a man in his forties or fifties in good health and CMV-seronegative. The sequenced material came from PBMCs. The chain employs TRBV4-3 and TRBJ2-7; 9 nucleotides agree with TRBD1. The CDR3 DNA follows: TGCGCCAGCAGCCAAGGGACAGGGGTTGAGCAGTACTTC. This sequence encodes CASSQGTGVEQYF.